The clone carrying this TCR beta chain was seen many times. Its target is not known. This CDR3 is 13 amino acids long. V was shortened by 2 bases and J by 5 bases, with 8 bases between the two germline ends. Germline assignment: CDR1 SGHRS and CDR2 YFSETQ. These data are taken from a study of read filtering for tumor transcriptome and immune sequencing. Study summary: Among patients, approximately 17 were male and approximately 15 female, aged roughly 45 to 90 (mean about 69). Overall study findings and caveats: Roughly four fifths of IR-seq clonotypes had one read, totaling approximately 3.5% of reads; RNA-seq: around 70% and 40%.

Every patient had bone marrow sampled while the disease was active. This library used around 400 ng RNA and molecular barcoded adaptors spanning alpha/delta and beta/gamma chains. Using its own MiXCR run on the reads, TCRdb lists one record per CDR3 protein. This sample has around 31,000 distinct CDR3 sequences, with under 20% found just once. This rearrangement joins TRBV5-1 to TRBJ2-1; D perhaps matches TRBD1 (5 bases). The receptor's source is a donor at least 40 years old with multiple myeloma. Input material: a population of CD138-negative cells sorted from bone marrow. The CDR3 DNA follows: TGCGCCAGCAGCTTAATGACAGACAATGAGCAGTTCTTC. It is translated as CASSLMTDNEQFF. Combining the CDR3 with reference TRBV5-1 and TRBJ2-1 gives the whole variable domain KAGVTQTPRYLIKTRGQQVTLSCSPISGHRSVSWYQQTPGQGLQFLFEYFSETQRNKGNFPGRFSGRQFSNSRSEMNVSTLELGDSALYLCASSLMTDNEQFFGPGTRLTVL.